This T cell receptor beta chain was identified in a study of tumor-infiltrating lymphocytes in primary liver carcinoma (dated by TCRdb to about 2017). About the study as a whole: Hepatocellular carcinoma (four) or combined HCC and intrahepatic cholangiocarcinoma (one) was present in the five patients, who were three men and two women aged 30 to 69 years. Tumors of the five patients were stage T1-T3 N0M0 with maximum diameters of about 4.2 to 10 cm. Roughly 3.65 to 7.5 million productive TCRbeta reads were obtained per sample, and no significant difference in read depth was found between tissue types. Across five regions of each liver tumor, along with adjacent normal tissue and blood, the study brought together TCRbeta repertoire sequencing, expression microarrays and whole-exome sequencing. TCRbeta repertoire sequencing covered about 35 specimens from 5 patients: 25 or so tumor regions, 5 adjacent noncancerous liver tissues and 5 peripheral blood samples. To link TCRbeta repertoire diversity with the local molecular phenotype, the roughly 26 tumor region samples were profiled using Agilent mRNA microarrays. Technical replicate repertoires showed high reproducibility, with mean shared-clone rates roughly 0.89 and correlation coefficients above 0.98. Study-wide conclusions, independent of this receptor: Pairs of tumor regions showed greater repertoire overlap (mean roughly 35%) than tumor-adjacent pairs (approximately 17%) or tumor-blood pairs (around 15%), which is consistent with antigen-driven expansion. Only about 7.5-25% of top clones were found in all five regions of a tumor, suggesting spatial heterogeneity of tumor-infiltrating T cells. Since the samples were bulk and unsorted, there was no way to compare CD4+ and CD8+ T cell repertoires. The study included only four to six patients, and the authors note findings should be validated in a larger study. Because only the TCR beta chain was sequenced and unpaired alpha chains were not captured, true repertoire diversity is likely underestimated. A significantly larger repertoire fraction was made up by the top 250 clones in tumors than in blood (p = 0.039).

As to this clonotype: The target of this receptor is not known. No base quality values were provided; no much bigger clone lies one nucleotide off.

TCRbeta-specific cDNA was reverse-transcribed from roughly 500 ng total RNA using a constant-region primer and ProtoScript II reverse transcriptase. Three nested multiplex PCR rounds, following a slightly modified ARM-PCR procedure, were used to build the TCRbeta libraries. Sample barcodes and Illumina adapters were added in a final 25-cycle PCR with Deep VentR polymerase. Before sequencing, amplicons between 200 and 500 bp were purified from gel using a QIAquick gel extraction kit. The TCRbeta amplicons were sequenced with 250-bp paired-end reads on an Illumina HiSeq 2500. The source study handled its data this way. Trimmomatic v0.33 was used to quality-trim the reads, and FLASH v1.2.11 was used to merge paired reads so that full CDR3 sequences could be recovered. V, D and J germline segments were assigned to the rearranged TCRbeta sequences using MiGEC v1.2.1b. Clonotype statistics, along with Shannon-Wiener diversity indices, were calculated using VDJtools v1.0.0. To reduce sampling bias, subsequent analyses other than the diversity analysis used only the 250 most abundant clonotypes in each sample. TCRdb reprocessed the public reads (quality trimming at Q25 with fastp, clone calling with MiXCR) and kept in-frame beta chains. Identical CDR3 protein sequences are pooled into one entry, listed with their most common genes and DNA. TCRdb, not the authors, supplied the V and J calls. This sample is represented by 100,000 or so distinct CDR3 sequences; 55% to 70% of them were singletons. Of the sample, 9.5% falls within the top ten clones.

Without any cell sorting, total RNA and DNA were extracted together from around 20-30 mg of bulk tissue using the AllPrep DNA/RNA mini kit. Surgical resection was performed in China between late 2015 and March 2016 on 5 or 6 patients with histopathologically diagnosed primary liver carcinoma. Patients had chronic HBV infection and were treatment-naive at sampling. Five spatially separated regions were sampled from each tumor: the superior, inferior, left-lateral and right-lateral poles, plus the tumor centre. More than 80% viable tumor cells were found by histology in every tumor sample. Fresh tumor and adjacent tissue pieces were bisected; one half was stored in RNAlater at -80°C, the other sent for histology. The specimen was liver tumor tissue from sampling region 5. Read against the paper, the sample's cell subset or site label means: tumor region T5, tumor centre. This TCR was sampled from a woman aged 60 to 75 with primary liver carcinoma and hepatitis B virus infection.

This receptor carries the CDR3 CASSVWLRSYNEQFF. The bases are TGTGCCAGCAGTGTGTGGCTTAGATCCTACAATGAGCAGTTCTTC. The V and J genes are TRBV11-1 and TRBJ2-1; the D gene identity is not certain. The germline V gene (reference sequence) yields SGHAT for CDR1 and FQDESV for CDR2. The CDR3 goes from the cysteine to the phenylalanine over 15 residues. Kept here is only the CDR3 DNA, which spans 45 bases and is read in frame from base 1. Between the V and J ends, shortened by 6 bases and 1 base respectively, the junction contains 13 bases.